A single T cell receptor beta chain is shown here with its context. The target antigen is unknown. Universal primer sites and UMIs were introduced during 5'RACE template-switching synthesis of TCR cDNA. TCRdb passed the 5' RACE reads through MiXCR, listing each CDR3 protein once. The sample contains under 300,000 distinct CDR3 sequences, less than 7.5% of which appear only once. This specimen comes from a study of T cells after yellow fever vaccination. The wider study: SMART-Seq v4 Ultra Low Input served to prepare low-cell-number fractions. Whole-study findings and limits: Post-booster repertoires again held most primary-vaccination clones (96% CD4, approximately 90% CD8).

Germline-derived CDR1 and CDR2 are SGHRS and YFSETQ. The CDR3 runs 15 residues. Trimming pared 0 bases from V and 1 base from J, leaving 11 bases between. The chain has TRBV5-1 and TRBJ2-7; TRBD2 is a possible D gene (6 bases). The clonotype was recovered from a man aged 30 to 45 who received the YFV17D yellow fever vaccine. This specimen was CD4+ T cells sorted from PBMCs, taken on the day of the yellow fever booster vaccination. This chain's CDR3 is CASSLAPGDSYEQYF. The DNA of the CDR3 is TGCGCCAGCAGCTTGGCCCCGGGGGATTCCTACGAGCAGTACTTC.